This TCR beta chain was recovered during a study of T cell clones after liver transplantation. Turning to the study itself: TCRbeta sequencing after a pre-transplant mixed lymphocyte reaction identified graft-donor-reactive clones, later tracked in post-transplant blood. Patients counted as tolerant after at least one year off all immunosuppression, enzymes not exceeding twice normal.

Assay used: immunoSEQ multiplex PCR; TCRdb lists only in-frame clones, some missing. Among about 51,000 clones, around 85% were seen once, and the ten largest hold around 15%. CDR1 LNHDA and CDR2 SQIVND come from the germline V gene (reference sequence). V lost 4 bases to trimming and J lost 3 bases, with 12 bases between them. The CDR3 contains 14 residues. V gene TRBV19 combines with J gene TRBJ1-1; D gene uncertain. The source is a human patient who received a liver transplant. Some T cells may trace back to the graft donor. The material sequenced was CD8+ T cells from blood, taken 12 months after liver transplant. DNA of the CDR3: TGTGCCAGTAGTACCCCCTCGGCGTACACTGAAGCTTTCTTT. Residues: CASSTPSAYTEAFF. Looking up the rest from reference TRBV19 and TRBJ1-1 gives the full variable domain: DGGITQSPKYLFRKEGQNVTLSCEQNLNHDAMYWYRQDPGQGLRLIYYSQIVNDFQKGDIAEGYSVSREKKESFPLTVTSAQKNPTAFYLCASSTPSAYTEAFFGQGTRLTVV.